A single sample is the source of the 9 T cell receptor beta chains below, sequenced in a study of tumor-infiltrating lymphocytes in primary liver carcinoma. RNA was extracted from whole blood without cell sorting, alongside germline DNA. Researchers generated TCR beta cDNA from about 460 ng of total RNA, relying on a constant-region primer. Employing slightly modified ARM-PCR, three nested multiplex PCR rounds were run, and these gave rise to the TCR beta libraries. Investigators reported that the first two PCR rounds, at about 11 cycles each, used TRBV1-TRBV30 forward primers with a C-beta reverse primer. TCRdb redid the calling of the multiplex PCR reads with MiXCR, one entry per CDR3 protein. The data hold approximately 330,000 distinct CDR3 sequences, with less than 70% observed a single time. The sequenced sample was peripheral blood. These receptors were taken from a man aged 35-49 years with primary liver carcinoma and hepatitis B virus infection.

This clonotype has ten or more counts. The chain employs TRBV29-1 and TRBJ1-1; D possibly corresponds to TRBD1 (6 bases). The CDR3 consists of 13 residues. Trimming removed 2 bases from V and 1 base from J, with 8 bases in between. Germline CDR1 is SQVTM and CDR2 is ANQGSEA. In DNA form, the CDR3 reads TGCAGCGTTGAAACAGGGAGGAACACTGAAGCTTTCTTT. This encodes CSVETGRNTEAFF.

On this clonotype itself: Being one base from a much bigger clone, this may be a read error. The V gene is TRBV6-2 or TRBV6-3, the J gene TRBJ2-7, with 8 bases that match TRBD1. From germline, CDR1 is MNHEY and CDR2 SVGEGT. The CDR3 runs 14 residues. The V gene end was trimmed by 8 bases and the J gene end by 1 base; junction bases not matched to a gene: 7. CDR3 amino acids: CASGMGTGSYEQYF. The CDR3 DNA sequence: TGTGCCAGCGGCATGGGGACAGGATCCTACGAGCAGTACTTC.

The chain joins TRBV12-3 or TRBV12-4 to TRBJ2-2; 12 bases fit TRBD2. Trimming at V came to 6 bases and at J to 5 bases, leaving 7 bases not matched to a gene. This CDR3 region has 16 residues. The CDR3 DNA follows: TGTGCCAGCAGAGTCCATCTAGCGGGAGGGACCGGGGAGCTGTTTTTT. The encoded protein is CASRVHLAGGTGELFF.

This chain joins TRBV5-6 and TRBJ2-2, with unresolved D. The germline V gene has CDR1 SGHDT and CDR2 YYEEEE. V shed 2 bases and J shed 0 bases, with 5 bases lying between them. The CDR3 has 14 residues. Here the CDR3 reads CASSLNTNTGELFF. The DNA of the CDR3 is TGTGCCAGCAGCTTAAATACGAACACCGGGGAGCTGTTTTTT.

This clonotype was recorded at least ten times. The rearrangement links TRBV6-1 to TRBJ1-5; TRBD1 might be the D (5 bases). V dropped 11 bases and J dropped 7 bases, with 15 bases sitting between them. The CDR3 runs to 12 residues. Germline V lookup: CDR1 MNHNS, CDR2 SASEGT. CDR3 loop: CAAGRGGQPQHF. CDR3 nucleotide sequence: TGTGCCGCGGGAAGGGGAGGCCAGCCCCAGCATTTT.

This clonotype was observed a few times. The chain joins TRBV5-4 to TRBJ1-4; weak D call: TRBD1 (6 bases). Germline-derived CDR1 and CDR2 are SGHNT and YYREEE (reference sequence). Trimming shortened V by 5 bases and J by 0 bases, and 14 bases separated the two germline ends. The CDR3 is 16 residues long. The CDR3 bases are TGTGCCAGCAGTCACGGGGGGCGTGCAACTAATGAAAAACTGTTTTTT. It codes for CASSHGGRATNEKLFF. The entire variable domain, with the rest obtained from reference TRBV5-4 and TRBJ1-4, is as follows: ETGVTQSPTHLIKTRGQQVTLRCSSQSGHNTVSWYQQALGQGPQFIFQYYREEENGRGNFPPRFSGLQFPNYSSELNVNALELDDSALYLCASSHGGRATNEKLFFGSGTQLSVL.

This chain uses TRBV5-7 with TRBJ2-5, with 7 bases that match TRBD1. TRBV5-7 is noted as an ORF with a role that remains uncertain. V was pared by 6 bases and J by 7 bases, with 18 bases of the junction left unmatched. This CDR3 region has 16 residues. For the CDR3, the DNA is TGTGCCAGCATCTTAGTGGCAGGGGATGCAGGGGGGACCCAGTACTTC. Translated: CASILVAGDAGGTQYF.

To note about this clonotype: The junction shows a germline mismatch at one end, possibly a read error. The gene calls are TRBV11-1 and TRBJ2-1; TRBD1 agrees at 7 bases. The CDR3 spans 15 residues. Germline CDR1 and CDR2: SGHAT and FQDESV (reference sequence). The CDR3 nucleotides are TGTGCCAGCAGCTTAGCAGGGGGCCGACAGGATGAGCAGGTCTTC. Encoded protein: CASSLAGGRQDEQVF.

The chain couples TRBV6-6 to TRBJ2-7; D ambiguous. CDR1 and CDR2 from the germline V gene are MNHNY and SVGAGI (reference sequence). This CDR3 contains 13 residues. Trimming pared 1 base from V and 6 bases from J, leaving 10 bases between. The CDR3 nucleotides are TGTGCCAGCAGTTACTTACGTGGCTGCGAGCAGTACTTC. The encoded protein is CASSYLRGCEQYF.